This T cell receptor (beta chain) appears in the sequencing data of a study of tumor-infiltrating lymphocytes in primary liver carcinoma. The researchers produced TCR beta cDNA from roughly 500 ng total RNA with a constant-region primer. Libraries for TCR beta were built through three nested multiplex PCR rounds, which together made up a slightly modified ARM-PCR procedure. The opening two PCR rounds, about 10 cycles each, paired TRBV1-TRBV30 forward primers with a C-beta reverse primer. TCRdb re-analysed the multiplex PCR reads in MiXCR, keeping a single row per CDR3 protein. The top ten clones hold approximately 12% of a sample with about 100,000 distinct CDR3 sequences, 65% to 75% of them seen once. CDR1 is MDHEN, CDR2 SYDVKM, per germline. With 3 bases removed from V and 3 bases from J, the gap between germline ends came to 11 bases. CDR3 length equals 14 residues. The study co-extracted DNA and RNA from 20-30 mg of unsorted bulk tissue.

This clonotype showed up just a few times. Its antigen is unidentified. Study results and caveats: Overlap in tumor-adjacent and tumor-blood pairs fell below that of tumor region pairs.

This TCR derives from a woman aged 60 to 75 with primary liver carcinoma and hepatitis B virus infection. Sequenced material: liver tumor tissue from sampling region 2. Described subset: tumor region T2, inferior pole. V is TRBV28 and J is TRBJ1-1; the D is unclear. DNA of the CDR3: TGTGCCAGCAGTTTTAGGCCTTGGGACACTGAAGCTTTCTTT. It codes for CASSFRPWDTEAFF.